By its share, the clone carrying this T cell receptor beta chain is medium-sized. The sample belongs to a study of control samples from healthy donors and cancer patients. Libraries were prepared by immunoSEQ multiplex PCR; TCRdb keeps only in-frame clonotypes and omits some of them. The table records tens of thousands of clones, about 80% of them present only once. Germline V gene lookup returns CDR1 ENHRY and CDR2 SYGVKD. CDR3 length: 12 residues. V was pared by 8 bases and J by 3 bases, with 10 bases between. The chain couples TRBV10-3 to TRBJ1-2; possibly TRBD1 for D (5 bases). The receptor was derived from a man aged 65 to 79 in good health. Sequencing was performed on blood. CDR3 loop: CAIQGRDYGYTF. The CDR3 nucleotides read TGTGCCATCCAGGGACGGGACTATGGCTACACCTTC.